This T cell receptor (beta chain) was captured by sequencing in a study of blood T cell repertoires in COVID-19. Study-wide context: From the United States, Italy and Spain came samples of acute and convalescent COVID-19. T cells, B-cell-depleted T cells, or PBMCs provided the cDNA or gDNA that served as material.

As originally analysed: The assay estimated nucleated cells by amplifying reference gene primers. Some clones are missing from TCRdb's copy, which holds only in-frame ones; the method was immunoSEQ multiplex PCR. From that table come the V and J calls and clone size; the DNA was used to work out D and trimming. The sample has more than 55,000 clones; more than 70% are singletons. The V segment lost 8 bases and the J segment 0 bases; nucleotides outside the gene matches: 8. This CDR3 comprises 16 residues. Germline CDR1 reads SGHVS; CDR2 reads FNYEAQ. This sequence originates from a man aged 60-69 years with active or convalescent COVID-19. The chain links TRBV7-6 to TRBJ1-4, with 8 bases matching TRBD1. The source material was peripheral blood. CDR3 protein: CASARTGTATNEKLFF. The CDR3 region has the DNA TGTGCCAGCGCCCGGACAGGGACCGCAACTAATGAAAAACTGTTTTTT.